This T cell receptor beta chain was sequenced in a study of blood T cell repertoires in COVID-19. Original processing methods: Estimation of nucleated cell counts relied on the amplification of reference gene primers. Clones were sequenced by immunoSEQ multiplex PCR, and TCRdb holds only the in-frame ones, with some missing. V and J calls and clone size are given by that table; D and trimming were obtained from the DNA. The table has a few hundred thousand clones, approximately 88% seen once. Germline CDR1 is SGHKS and CDR2 is YYEKEE (reference sequence). J was trimmed by 5 bases and V by 2 bases; bases with no gene match: 6. The CDR3 has 14 residues.

The chain joins TRBV5-5 to TRBJ2-5, with 7 bases that match TRBD1. The TCR originated in a woman aged 25 to 45 with COVID-19, enrolled during active disease. The sequenced sample consisted of peripheral blood. The CDR3 region has the DNA TGTGCCAGCAGCTTCACAGGGGAATTGGAGACCCAGTACTTC. Translation gives CASSFTGELETQYF. The variable domain in full, completed from reference TRBV5-5 and TRBJ2-5, reads DAGVTQSPTHLIKTRGQQVTLRCSPISGHKSVSWYQQVLGQGPQFIFQYYEKEERGRGNFPDRFSARQFPNYSSELNVNALLLGDSALYLCASSFTGELETQYFGPGTRLLVL.